This passage covers 12 T cell receptor beta chains from one sample sequenced in a study of T-cell reconstitution after alpha-beta-depleted transplantation in children. Library preparation (for TCRbeta) was performed with unique molecular identifiers. From the PCR reads, TCRdb called clonotypes with MiXCR, one entry per CDR3 protein. The data show about 540,000 distinct CDR3 sequences, around 16% seen once. This specimen consisted of PBMCs from the stem cell graft donor, obtained from the stem cell graft. The receptor set was obtained from a human donor who donated a stem cell graft to a child with acute lymphoblastic leukemia.

Only one count was recorded for this clonotype. V and J are TRBV3-1 and TRBJ2-3, with D hard to call. The germline CDR1 and CDR2 sequences are LGHDT and YNNKEL (reference sequence). Between the trimmed V and J ends, which lost 0 bases and 7 bases, there was a span of 11 bases. CDR3 length: 14 amino acids. In DNA, the CDR3 is TGTGCCAGCAGCCAAGAGGAGAGGCCATATACGCAGTATTTT. This gives the protein CASSQEERPYTQYF.

The chain combines TRBV6-5 with TRBJ1-2; D not resolved. Germline CDR1 reads MNHEY; CDR2 reads SVGAGI. This CDR3 spans 12 amino acids. Trimming removed 6 bases at V and 7 bases at J, with 12 bases between. The DNA for the CDR3 is TGTGCCAGCAGCGAGGGCGCGAGTGGCTACACCTTC. Translation gives CASSEGASGYTF.

This clonotype came up a few times. A junction end diverges from the germline sequence, so it may reflect a read error. The chain joins TRBV4-1 to TRBJ2-3; a possible D gene is TRBD1 (6 bases). This CDR3 has 19 amino acids. Germline CDR1 reads MGHRA; CDR2 reads YSYEKL. DNA for the CDR3: TGCGCCAGTAGCCAAGATCCCTCTCTAGGGGGAAGGAGCACAGATACGCAGTATTTT. Amino acids: CASSQDPSLGGRSTDTQYF.

This clonotype turned up a few times. J is TRBJ1-5 and V is TRBV19, with a tentative D call TRBD1 (5 bases). The CDR3 spans 14 residues. Trimming removed 5 bases from V and 4 bases from J, with 12 bases in between. Germline V lookup: CDR1 LNHDA, CDR2 SQIVND (reference sequence). The CDR3 bases are TGTGCCAGTAGTCCCGACAGTCCTAATCAGCCCCAGCATTTT. The encoded protein is CASSPDSPNQPQHF.

The J gene is TRBJ2-5, the V gene TRBV5-6; 12 nucleotides line up with TRBD2. V shed 3 bases, J shed 5 bases, and the junction held 11 bases outside the gene matches. From germline, CDR1 is SGHDT and CDR2 YYEEEE. CDR3 size: 17 residues. The DNA for the CDR3 is TGTGCCAGCAGCTCATCTAGCGGGAGGGCCCTGAGGGAGACCCAGTACTTC. Translating gives CASSSSSGRALRETQYF.

This chain uses TRBV9 with TRBJ1-1; 7 nucleotides align to TRBD1. Germline loops: CDR1 SGDLS, CDR2 YYNGEE. This CDR3 is 14 amino acids long. Unmatched junction bases numbered 9, after V lost 2 bases and J lost 8 bases. CDR3 coding DNA: TGTGCCAGCAGCGTTCCCACAGGGGACCCCGAAGCTTTCTTT. It is translated as CASSVPTGDPEAFF.

This sequence joins TRBV24-1 and TRBJ2-1; 10 nucleotides match TRBD1. Trimming cost V 8 bases and J 10 bases; bases outside gene matches: 7. The CDR3 runs to 13 residues. The germline V gene has CDR1 KGHDR and CDR2 SFDVKD. CDR3 nucleotides: TGTGCCACCAAGGGACAGGGGAACGGGGAGCAGTTCTTC. Amino acids: CATKGQGNGEQFF.

This clonotype was seen repeatedly, ten times or more. J is TRBJ2-2 and V is TRBV18; 7 positions match TRBD1. CDR3 length: 15 amino acids. Trimming removed 8 bases from V and 0 bases from J; junction bases left unmatched: 6. CDR1 and CDR2 from the germline V gene are KGHSH and LQKENI. The CDR3 region is CASTLTGPNTGELFF. CDR3 DNA sequence: TGTGCCAGCACTCTGACAGGGCCGAACACCGGGGAGCTGTTTTTT.

The CDR3 DNA is TGTGCCTGGAGTGTGGCAGCCTACGAGCAGTACTTC. It yields the protein CAWSVAAYEQYF. The chain links TRBV30 to TRBJ2-7; no reliable D call. The CDR3 has 12 amino acids. The germline V gene encodes CDR1 GTSNPN and CDR2 SVGIG (reference sequence). V was pared by 0 bases and J by 2 bases, with 5 bases between.

This clonotype was seen only a few times. The chain has TRBV6-5 and TRBJ1-1; D might be TRBD1 (5 bases). The CDR3 consists of 15 residues. V dropped 2 bases and J dropped 0 bases, with 10 bases sitting between them. Germline CDR1 reads MNHEY; CDR2 reads SVGAGI. In nucleotides, the CDR3 is TGTGCCAGCAGTTACCGACAGATCATGAACACTGAAGCTTTCTTT. This translates into CASSYRQIMNTEAFF.

The chain is built from TRBV11-2 and TRBJ2-4, with a tentative D call TRBD2 (5 bases). Germline lookup yields CDR1 SGHAT and CDR2 FQNNGV. The CDR3 is 17 residues long. Trimming removed 5 bases from V and 1 base from J, with 18 bases in between. Here the CDR3 DNA reads TGTGCCAGCAGCATTTTAGGTCTGGGAGTGGCCAAAAACATTCAGTACTTC. Residues: CASSILGLGVAKNIQYF.

The chain joins TRBV4-1 to TRBJ1-2, with 8 bases matching TRBD1. With 4 bases clipped from V and 2 bases from J, the junction kept 9 bases outside the gene matches. The germline V gene encodes CDR1 MGHRA and CDR2 YSYEKL. The CDR3 extends over 16 amino acids. The CDR3 DNA is TGCGCCAGCAGCCCCTCGCAGACAGGGGACAACTATGGCTACACCTTC. Its translation: CASSPSQTGDNYGYTF.